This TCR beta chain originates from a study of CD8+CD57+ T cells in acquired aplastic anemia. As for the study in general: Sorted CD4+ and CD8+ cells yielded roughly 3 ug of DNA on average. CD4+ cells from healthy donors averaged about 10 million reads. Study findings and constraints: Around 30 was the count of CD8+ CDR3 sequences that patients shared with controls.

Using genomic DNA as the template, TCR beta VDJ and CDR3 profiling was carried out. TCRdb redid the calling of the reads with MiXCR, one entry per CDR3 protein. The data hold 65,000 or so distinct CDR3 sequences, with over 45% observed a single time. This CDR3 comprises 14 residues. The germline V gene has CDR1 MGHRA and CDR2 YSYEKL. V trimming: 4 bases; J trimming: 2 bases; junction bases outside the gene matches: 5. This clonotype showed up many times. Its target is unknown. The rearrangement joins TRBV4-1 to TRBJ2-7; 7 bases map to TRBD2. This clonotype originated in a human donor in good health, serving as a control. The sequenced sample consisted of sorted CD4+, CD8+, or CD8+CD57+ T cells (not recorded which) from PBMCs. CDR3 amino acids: CASSRGLVAYEQYF. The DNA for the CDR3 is TGCGCCAGCAGCCGTGGACTAGTTGCCTACGAGCAGTACTTC.